This T cell receptor (beta chain) was identified in a study of response to subunit inactivated influenza vaccine. TCRdb recomputed calls from the RT-PCR reads with MiXCR, one row per CDR3 protein. The sample has about 520,000 distinct CDR3 sequences, approximately 11% seen once; the top ten hold more than 10%. This CDR3 contains 15 residues. V was pared by 0 bases and J by 1 base, with 9 bases between. Germline CDR1 is SGHNT and CDR2 is YYREEE (reference sequence). The material sequenced was PBMCs from blood, taken 35 to 45 days after vaccination. This sequence was found in a man aged 50 to 59 who received an inactivated influenza vaccine. V usage is TRBV5-4 and J usage is TRBJ2-3; the D is unclear. In nucleotides, the CDR3 is TGTGCCAGCAGCTTGGTCTTTCACGGCACAGATACGCAGTATTTT. Translation: CASSLVFHGTDTQYF.